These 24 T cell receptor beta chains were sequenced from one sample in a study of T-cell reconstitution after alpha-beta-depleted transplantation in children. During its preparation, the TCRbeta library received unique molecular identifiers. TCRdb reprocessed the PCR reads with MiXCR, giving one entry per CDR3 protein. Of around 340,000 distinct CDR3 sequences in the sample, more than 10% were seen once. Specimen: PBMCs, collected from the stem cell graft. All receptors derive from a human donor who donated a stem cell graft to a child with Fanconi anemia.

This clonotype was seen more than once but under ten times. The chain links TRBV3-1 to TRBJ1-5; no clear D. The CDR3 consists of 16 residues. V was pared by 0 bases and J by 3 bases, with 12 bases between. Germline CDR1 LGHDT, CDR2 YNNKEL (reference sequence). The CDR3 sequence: CASSQDLGGPNQPQHF. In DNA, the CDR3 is TGTGCCAGCAGCCAAGATCTGGGCGGGCCCAATCAGCCCCAGCATTTT.

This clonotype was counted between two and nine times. The CDR3 DNA follows: TGTGCCAGCAGTGTGTCAGGGGACCCCGGGGAGCTGTTTTTT. Translated, it gives CASSVSGDPGELFF. The chain joins TRBV6-4 to TRBJ2-2, with a weak D call TRBD1 (6 bases). Germline-derived CDR1 and CDR2 are MRHNA and SNTAGT. Trimming cost V 4 bases and J 6 bases, with 12 bases left between them. The CDR3 runs to 14 residues.

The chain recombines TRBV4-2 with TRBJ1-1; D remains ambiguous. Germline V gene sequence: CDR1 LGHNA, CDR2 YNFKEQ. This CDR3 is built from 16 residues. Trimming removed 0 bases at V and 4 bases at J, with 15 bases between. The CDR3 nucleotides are TGTGCCAGCAGCCAAGATGAAATGGTTAGTGGCACTGAAGCTTTCTTT. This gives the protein CASSQDEMVSGTEAFF.

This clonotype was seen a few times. CDR3 in amino acids: CASSLGTSGGVGDEQFF. Written as DNA, the CDR3 is TGTGCCAGCAGTTTAGGGACTAGCGGGGGTGTTGGAGATGAGCAGTTCTTC. The rearrangement uses TRBV12-3 or TRBV12-4 and TRBJ2-1; 13 positions agree with TRBD2. The CDR3 totals 17 residues. The V segment lost 1 base and the J segment 8 bases; nucleotides outside the gene matches: 8.

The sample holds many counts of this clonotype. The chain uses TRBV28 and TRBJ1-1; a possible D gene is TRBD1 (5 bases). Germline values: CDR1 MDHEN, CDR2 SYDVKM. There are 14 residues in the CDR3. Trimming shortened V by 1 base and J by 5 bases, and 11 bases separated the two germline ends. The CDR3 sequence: CASSLSRVRTEAFF. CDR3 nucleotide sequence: TGTGCCAGCAGTTTATCCAGGGTGAGGACTGAAGCTTTCTTT.

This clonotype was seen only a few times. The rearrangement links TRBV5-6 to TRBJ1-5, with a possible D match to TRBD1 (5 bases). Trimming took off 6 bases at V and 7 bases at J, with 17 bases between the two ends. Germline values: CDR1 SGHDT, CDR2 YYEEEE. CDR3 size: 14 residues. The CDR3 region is CASTLGGEGQPQHF. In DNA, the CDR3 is TGTGCCAGCACTTTGGGGGGAGAGGGGCAGCCCCAGCATTTT.

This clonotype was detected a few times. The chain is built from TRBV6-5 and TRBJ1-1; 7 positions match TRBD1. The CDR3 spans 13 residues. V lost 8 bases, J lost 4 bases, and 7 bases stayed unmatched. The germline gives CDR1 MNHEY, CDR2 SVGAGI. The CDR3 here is CASFPTGSTEAFF. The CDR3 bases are TGTGCCAGCTTCCCGACAGGGAGCACTGAAGCTTTCTTT.

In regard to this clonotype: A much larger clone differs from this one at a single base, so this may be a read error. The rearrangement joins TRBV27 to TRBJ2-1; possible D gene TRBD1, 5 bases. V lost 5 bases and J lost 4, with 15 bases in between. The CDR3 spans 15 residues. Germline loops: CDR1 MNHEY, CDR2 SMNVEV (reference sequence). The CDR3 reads CASSPSRAGYNEQFF. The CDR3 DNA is TGTGCCAGCAGTCCATCTCGGGCAGGGTACAATGAGCAGTTCTTC.

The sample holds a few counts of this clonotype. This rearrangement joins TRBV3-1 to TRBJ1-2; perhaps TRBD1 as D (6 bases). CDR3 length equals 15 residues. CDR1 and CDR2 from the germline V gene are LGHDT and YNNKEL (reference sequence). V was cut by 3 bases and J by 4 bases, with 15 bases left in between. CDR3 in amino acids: CASSQEGRDIYGYTF. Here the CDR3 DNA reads TGTGCCAGCAGCCAGGAGGGACGGGACATCTATGGCTACACCTTC.

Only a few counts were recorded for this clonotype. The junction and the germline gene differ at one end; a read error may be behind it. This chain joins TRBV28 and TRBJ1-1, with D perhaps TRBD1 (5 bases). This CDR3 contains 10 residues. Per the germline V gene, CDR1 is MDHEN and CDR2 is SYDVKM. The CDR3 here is CASSLMVQEF. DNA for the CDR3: TGTGCCAGCAGTTTAATGGTACAGGAATTT.

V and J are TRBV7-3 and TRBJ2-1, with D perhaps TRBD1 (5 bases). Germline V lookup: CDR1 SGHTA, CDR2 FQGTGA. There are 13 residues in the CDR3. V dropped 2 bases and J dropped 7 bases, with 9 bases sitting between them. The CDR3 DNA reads TGTGCCAGCAGCTTAGACCCAGGGAATGAGCAGTTCTTC. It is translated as CASSLDPGNEQFF.

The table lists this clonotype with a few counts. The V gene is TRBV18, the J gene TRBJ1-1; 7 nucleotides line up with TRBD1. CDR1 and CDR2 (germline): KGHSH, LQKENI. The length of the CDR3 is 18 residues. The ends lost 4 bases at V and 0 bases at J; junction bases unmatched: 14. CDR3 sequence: CASSLARQGPTVNTEAFF. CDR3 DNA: TGTGCCAGCTCACTCGCTCGACAGGGCCCTACCGTGAACACTGAAGCTTTCTTT.

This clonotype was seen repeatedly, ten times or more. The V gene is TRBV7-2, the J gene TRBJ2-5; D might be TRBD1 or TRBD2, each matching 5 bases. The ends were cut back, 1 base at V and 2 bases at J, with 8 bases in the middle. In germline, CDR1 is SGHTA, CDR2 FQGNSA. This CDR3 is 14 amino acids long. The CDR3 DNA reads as TGTGCCAGCAGCTTAGACGGGGCTCAAGAGACCCAGTACTTC. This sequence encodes CASSLDGAQETQYF.

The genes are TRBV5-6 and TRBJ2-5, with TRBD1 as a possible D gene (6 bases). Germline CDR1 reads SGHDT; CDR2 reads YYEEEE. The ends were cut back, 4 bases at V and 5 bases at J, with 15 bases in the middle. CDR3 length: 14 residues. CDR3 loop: CASSQGQGRETQYF. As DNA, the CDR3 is TGTGCCAGCAGCCAGGGGCAGGGCCGGGAGACCCAGTACTTC.

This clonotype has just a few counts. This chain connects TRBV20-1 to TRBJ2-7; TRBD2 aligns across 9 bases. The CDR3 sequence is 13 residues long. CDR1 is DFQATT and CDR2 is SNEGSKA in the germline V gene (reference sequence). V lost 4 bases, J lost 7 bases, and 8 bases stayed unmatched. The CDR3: CSAIGGGAREQYF. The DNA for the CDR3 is TGCAGTGCTATAGGCGGGGGGGCGAGGGAGCAGTACTTC.

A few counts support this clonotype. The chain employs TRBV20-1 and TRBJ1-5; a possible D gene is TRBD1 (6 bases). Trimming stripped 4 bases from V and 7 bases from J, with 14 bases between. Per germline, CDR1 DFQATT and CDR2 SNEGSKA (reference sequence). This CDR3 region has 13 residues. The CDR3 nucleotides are TGCAGTGCTAACTCGGGGACACAGCAGCCCCAGCATTTT. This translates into CSANSGTQQPQHF.

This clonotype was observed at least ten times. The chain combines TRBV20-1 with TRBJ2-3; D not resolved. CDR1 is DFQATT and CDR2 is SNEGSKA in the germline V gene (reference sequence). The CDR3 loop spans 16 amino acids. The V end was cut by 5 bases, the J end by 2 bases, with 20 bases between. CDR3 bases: TGCAGTGCTGTCGAAACAGCTAAACCCACCACAGATACGCAGTATTTT. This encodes CSAVETAKPTTDTQYF.

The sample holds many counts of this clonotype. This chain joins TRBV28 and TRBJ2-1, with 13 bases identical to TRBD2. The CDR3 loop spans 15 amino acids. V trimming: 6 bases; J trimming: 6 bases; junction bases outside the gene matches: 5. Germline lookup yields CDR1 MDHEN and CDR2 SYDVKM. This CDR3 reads CASSHTSGGVNEQFF. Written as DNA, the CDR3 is TGTGCCAGCAGCCATACTAGCGGGGGGGTCAATGAGCAGTTCTTC.

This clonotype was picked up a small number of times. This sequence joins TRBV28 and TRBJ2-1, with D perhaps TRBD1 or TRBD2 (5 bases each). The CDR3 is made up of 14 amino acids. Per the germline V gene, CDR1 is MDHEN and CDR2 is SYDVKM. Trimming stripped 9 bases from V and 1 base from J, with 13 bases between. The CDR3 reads CASDSRGSYNEQFF. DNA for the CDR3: TGTGCCAGTGACAGTCGAGGGTCCTACAATGAGCAGTTCTTC.

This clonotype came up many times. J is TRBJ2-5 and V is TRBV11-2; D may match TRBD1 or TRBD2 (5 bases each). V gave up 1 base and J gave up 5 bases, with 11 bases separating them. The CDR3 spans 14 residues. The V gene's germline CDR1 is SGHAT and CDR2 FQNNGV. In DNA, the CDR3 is TGTGCCAGCAGCTTAGGGTACGGGGCCGAGACCCAGTACTTC. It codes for CASSLGYGAETQYF.

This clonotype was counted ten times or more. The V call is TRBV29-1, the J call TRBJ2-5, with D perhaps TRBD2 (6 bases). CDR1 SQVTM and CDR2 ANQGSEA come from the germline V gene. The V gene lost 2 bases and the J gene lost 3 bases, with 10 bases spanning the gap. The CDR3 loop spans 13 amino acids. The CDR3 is CSVEYGGKETQYF. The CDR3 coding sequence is TGCAGCGTTGAATATGGCGGGAAAGAGACCCAGTACTTC.

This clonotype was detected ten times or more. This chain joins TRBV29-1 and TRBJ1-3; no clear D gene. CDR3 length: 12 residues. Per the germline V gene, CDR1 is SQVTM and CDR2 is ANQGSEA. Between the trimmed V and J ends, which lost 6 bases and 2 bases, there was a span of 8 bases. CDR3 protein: CSVGNPGNTIYF. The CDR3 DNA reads TGCAGCGTCGGGAACCCTGGAAACACCATATATTTT.

CDR3 nucleotide sequence: TGCGCCAGCAGAGCGGACCCAAGCTCCTACGAGCAGTACTTC. Translating it yields CASRADPSSYEQYF. The chain joins TRBV10-2 to TRBJ2-7; tentatively, D is TRBD2 (5 bases). Germline assignment: CDR1 WSHSY and CDR2 SAAADI. The V gene lost 6 bases and the J gene lost 0 bases, with 12 bases spanning the gap. CDR3 length equals 14 residues.

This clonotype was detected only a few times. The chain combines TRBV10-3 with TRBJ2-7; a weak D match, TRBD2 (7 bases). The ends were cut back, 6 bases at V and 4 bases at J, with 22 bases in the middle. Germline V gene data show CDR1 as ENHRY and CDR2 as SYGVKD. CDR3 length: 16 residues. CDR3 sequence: CAISRRDTQGGYEQYF. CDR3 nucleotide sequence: TGTGCCATCAGCCGTCGGGACACTCAGGGAGGGTACGAGCAGTACTTC.